The 28 T cell receptor beta chains reported below all come from one sample, sequenced in a study of lymphopenia after photon versus proton radiotherapy. Sequenced by immunoSEQ multiplex PCR; TCRdb stores in-frame clones only, minus some. The table lists 55,000 to 70,000 clones, approximately 84% of them singletons. This specimen consisted of peripheral blood, obtained from a patient treated with photon-based radiotherapy. The receptors were sampled from a middle-aged man with gastric cancer.

V is TRBV2 and J is TRBJ1-2; D remains unclear. V dropped 1 base and J dropped 0 bases, with 9 bases sitting between them. This CDR3 is built from 15 residues. The V gene's germline CDR1 is SNHLY and CDR2 FYNNEI. The DNA of the CDR3 is TGTGCCAGCAGTGAAGGGGGAACGGCTAACTATGGCTACACCTTC. Protein product: CASSEGGTANYGYTF.

V is TRBV13 and J is TRBJ2-1; no clear D gene. This CDR3 is 15 amino acids long. V was shortened by 0 bases and J by 2 bases, with 8 bases between the two germline ends. Germline V gives CDR1 PRHDT, CDR2 FYEKMQ (reference sequence). The CDR3 nucleotides read TGTGCCAGCAGCTTAGGGGGATCCCCCTACAATGAGCAGTTCTTC. It is translated as CASSLGGSPYNEQFF.

The V gene is TRBV5-1, the J gene TRBJ1-2, with D possibly matching TRBD1 (6 bases). Trimming removed 4 bases from V and 6 bases from J, with 22 bases in between. Per germline, CDR1 SGHRS and CDR2 YFSETQ. This CDR3 has 16 amino acids. The CDR3 DNA reads as TGCGCCAGCAGCCCAGGAGGGGCCGGGGGCGCGGATGGCTACACCTTC. Protein: CASSPGGAGGADGYTF.

The gene calls are TRBV5-5 and TRBJ1-3, with unresolved D. V was pared by 4 bases and J by 0 bases, with 8 bases between. The CDR3 totals 14 residues. CDR1 is SGHKS, CDR2 YYEKEE, per germline (reference sequence). The CDR3 loop is CASSRVSSGNTIYF. The CDR3 coding sequence is TGTGCCAGCAGCCGGGTCTCCTCTGGAAACACCATATATTTT.

The V call is TRBV6-5, the J call TRBJ1-4, with a weak D call TRBD1 (5 bases). This CDR3 is built from 15 residues. The V gene's germline CDR1 is MNHEY and CDR2 SVGAGI. Deletions cut 6 bases from V and 5 bases from J, with 16 bases between. The CDR3 protein is CASSNTGTDNEKLFF. The CDR3 nucleotides are TGTGCCAGCAGCAATACCGGGACGGACAATGAAAAACTGTTTTTT.

In its sample, this clone was seen a few times. The chain employs TRBV27 and TRBJ1-5; weak D call: TRBD1 (5 bases). Trimming removed 3 bases at V and 4 bases at J, with 13 bases between. Germline V lookup: CDR1 MNHEY, CDR2 SMNVEV (reference sequence). The CDR3 consists of 15 residues. The CDR3 coding sequence is TGTGCCAGCAGTTTTTCCCGTTGGGGGAATCAGCCCCAGCATTTT. This encodes CASSFSRWGNQPQHF.

The J gene is TRBJ1-1, the V gene TRBV29-1, with TRBD1 identical over 8 bases. This CDR3 has 13 residues. Germline assignment: CDR1 SQVTM and CDR2 ANQGSEA. V dropped 4 bases and J dropped 5; count of bases not matched to a gene: 6. The CDR3 bases are TGCAGCGTTGCAGGGGGCCTTAGGACTGAAGCTTTCTTT. Translation gives CSVAGGLRTEAFF. The entire variable domain, with the rest obtained from reference TRBV29-1 and TRBJ1-1, is as follows: SAVISQKPSRDICQRGTSLTIQCQVDSQVTMMFWYRQQPGQSLTLIATANQGSEATYESGFVIDKFPISRPNLTFSTLTVSNMSPEDSSIYLCSVAGGLRTEAFFGQGTRLTVV.

The chain recombines TRBV6-5 with TRBJ2-1, with D hard to call. The CDR3 sequence is 12 residues long. Germline lookup yields CDR1 MNHEY and CDR2 SVGAGI. V shed 6 bases and J shed 6 bases, with 9 bases lying between them. DNA of the CDR3: TGTGCCAGCAGCCCAGGATCCAATGAGCAGTTCTTC. Protein sequence: CASSPGSNEQFF.

The rearrangement joins TRBV4-3 to TRBJ1-5, with 8 bases aligning to TRBD1. With 1 base clipped from V and 5 bases from J, the junction kept 7 bases outside the gene matches. The CDR3 has 16 amino acids. CDR1 is LGHNA, CDR2 YSLEER, per germline. The DNA of the CDR3 is TGCGCCAGCAGCCAAGGGACAGGGAATTTTGATCAGCCCCAGCATTTT. It is translated as CASSQGTGNFDQPQHF.

The J gene is TRBJ1-1, the V gene TRBV29-1, with 7 positions matching TRBD1. The CDR3 is 14 amino acids. V was pared by 5 bases and J by 4 bases, with 10 bases of the junction left unmatched. Germline V gene sequence: CDR1 SQVTM, CDR2 ANQGSEA. This CDR3 reads CSVQTGNEGTEAFF. For the CDR3, the DNA is TGCAGCGTTCAGACAGGGAATGAGGGCACTGAAGCTTTCTTT.

The rearrangement joins TRBV27 to TRBJ2-5, with D perhaps being TRBD1 or TRBD2 (5 bases each). CDR1 and CDR2 from the germline V gene are MNHEY and SMNVEV (reference sequence). The CDR3 consists of 12 residues. V lost 4 bases, J lost 5 bases, and 8 bases lay in between. The CDR3 DNA is TGTGCCAGCAGTTCCGAGGGGGAGACCCAGTACTTC. This codes for CASSSEGETQYF.

The chain is built from TRBV7-8 and TRBJ2-5; D is perhaps TRBD1 or TRBD2 (6 bases each). CDR3 length: 14 residues. V was pared by 0 bases and J by 5 bases, with 10 bases between. Germline V gene data show CDR1 as SGHVS and CDR2 as FQNEAQ. The CDR3 is CASSLAGGDETQYF. Here the CDR3 DNA reads TGTGCCAGCAGCTTAGCGGGGGGCGATGAGACCCAGTACTTC.

The rearrangement joins TRBV7-9 to TRBJ2-5; D not resolved. Trimming cost V 0 bases and J 4 bases, with 9 bases left between them. CDR3 length: 14 residues. Germline V lookup: CDR1 SEHNR, CDR2 FQNEAQ (reference sequence). CDR3 sequence (DNA): TGTGCCAGCAGCTTAGCAGGCCCAGGAGAGACCCAGTACTTC. Amino acids: CASSLAGPGETQYF.

The chain joins TRBV30 to TRBJ1-2; 7 bases agree with TRBD1. V was clipped by 2 bases and J by 1 base; unmatched bases: 4. The CDR3 is made up of 14 amino acids. Germline V CDR1 and CDR2: GTSNPN, SVGIG (reference sequence). CDR3 coding DNA: TGTGCCTGGAGTCGACAGGGTTTTAACTATGGCTACACCTTC. Encoded protein: CAWSRQGFNYGYTF.

The V and J genes are TRBV19 and TRBJ2-5; TRBD1 matches at 9 bases. J lost 6 bases, V lost 3 bases, and 11 bases had no gene match. CDR1 is LNHDA and CDR2 is SQIVND in the germline V gene (reference sequence). The CDR3 totals 16 residues. CDR3 bases: TGTGCCAGTAGTATTCCCGGGACAGGGCCCGGGAAGACCCAGTACTTC. Translated, it gives CASSIPGTGPGKTQYF.

This clone was detected a few times. The chain has TRBV6-5 and TRBJ1-6, with a possible D match to TRBD1 (5 bases). Trimming removed 6 bases at V and 3 bases at J, with 12 bases between. CDR1 is MNHEY and CDR2 is SVGAGI in the germline V gene. The CDR3 is made up of 15 amino acids. The CDR3 here is CASRQRDLYNSPLHF. The CDR3, as DNA: TGTGCCAGCAGGCAGAGGGACCTCTATAATTCACCCCTCCACTTT.

V usage is TRBV6-4 and J usage is TRBJ2-3; 13 bases map to TRBD2. J lost 3 bases, V lost 6 bases, and 3 bases had no gene match. CDR3 length equals 15 residues. The germline V gene encodes CDR1 MRHNA and CDR2 SNTAGT. Written as DNA, the CDR3 is TGTGCCAGCAGCAGGACTAGCGGGGGTACAGATACGCAGTATTTT. Encoded protein: CASSRTSGGTDTQYF.

The chain links TRBV25-1 to TRBJ1-4; 8 bases are shared with TRBD1. Germline V gene data show CDR1 as MGHDK and CDR2 as SYGVNS. Germline trimming cut 0 bases from V and 7 bases from J; bases unmatched to any gene: 7. This CDR3 spans 16 amino acids. CDR3 amino acids: CASSEYGRGQGEKLFF. CDR3 nucleotides: TGTGCCAGCAGTGAATATGGCAGGGGGCAGGGTGAAAAACTGTTTTTT. The variable domain in full, completed from reference TRBV25-1 and TRBJ1-4, reads EADIYQTPRYLVIGTGKKITLECSQTMGHDKMYWYQQDPGMELHLIHYSYGVNSTEKGDLSSESTVSRIRTEHFPLTLESARPSHTSQYLCASSEYGRGQGEKLFFGSGTQLSVL.

This clone was seen just once. The chain employs TRBV6-5 and TRBJ2-7; D not certain. Trimming shortened V by 4 bases and J by 6 bases, and 7 bases separated the two germline ends. Germline V gene lookup returns CDR1 MNHEY and CDR2 SVGAGI. This CDR3 is built from 11 residues. This chain's CDR3 is CASSFGAEQYF. CDR3 in DNA: TGTGCCAGCAGTTTTGGAGCCGAGCAGTACTTC.

This clone was recorded once. V usage is TRBV11-3 and J usage is TRBJ2-2; 9 positions match TRBD1. There are 16 residues in the CDR3. The germline V gene encodes CDR1 SGHNT and CDR2 YENEEA. The trim removed 3 bases at V and 2 bases at J, leaving 4 bases unmatched. The CDR3 sequence: CASSLGTGGNTGELFF. CDR3 DNA: TGTGCCAGCAGCTTGGGAACAGGGGGCAACACCGGGGAGCTGTTTTTT. Together with reference TRBV11-3 and TRBJ2-2, the CDR3 gives the full variable domain: EAGVVQSPRYKIIEKKQPVAFWCNPISGHNTLYWYLQNLGQGPELLIRYENEEAVDDSQLPKDRFSAERLKGVDSTLKIQPAELGDSAVYLCASSLGTGGNTGELFFGEGSRLTVL.

The genes are TRBV19 and TRBJ2-3, with 8 bases aligning to TRBD1. The V gene's germline CDR1 is LNHDA and CDR2 SQIVND (reference sequence). With 5 bases clipped from V and 6 bases from J, the junction kept 7 bases outside the gene matches. This CDR3 comprises 14 residues. CDR3 in DNA: TGTGCCAGTAGTCAACGGACAGGGTCCGATACGCAGTATTTT. This encodes CASSQRTGSDTQYF.

V is TRBV5-4 and J is TRBJ1-5; D uncertain. Trimming left V 0 bases short and J 3 bases short, with 4 bases between. In germline, CDR1 is SGHNT, CDR2 YYREEE (reference sequence). The CDR3 is 13 amino acids. CDR3 amino acids: CASSLDPNQPQHF. CDR3 sequence (DNA): TGTGCCAGCAGCTTGGACCCCAATCAGCCCCAGCATTTT.

The CDR3: CASSQERQGAAYEQYF. The CDR3 region has the DNA TGCGCCAGCAGCCAAGAACGACAGGGGGCGGCCTACGAGCAGTACTTC. This sequence joins TRBV4-3 and TRBJ2-7, with 10 bases matching TRBD1. Germline trimming cut 0 bases from V and 2 bases from J; bases unmatched to any gene: 4. This CDR3 contains 16 residues. The germline CDR1 and CDR2 sequences are LGHNA and YSLEER.

The chain couples TRBV28 to TRBJ1-4; possible D gene TRBD1, 5 bases. The ends were cut back, 6 bases at V and 7 bases at J, with 15 bases in the middle. This CDR3 is built from 14 residues. CDR1 and CDR2 (germline): MDHEN, SYDVKM. CDR3 amino acids: CASSPGGVFEKLFF. CDR3 coding DNA: TGTGCCAGCAGCCCCGGGGGGGTCTTTGAAAAACTGTTTTTT.

This sequence joins TRBV6-6 and TRBJ2-7, with 7 bases lining up with TRBD1. V trimming: 2 bases; J trimming: 7 bases; junction bases outside the gene matches: 8. This CDR3 has 14 amino acids. Per the germline V gene, CDR1 is MNHNY and CDR2 is SVGAGI (reference sequence). CDR3 protein: CASSYGTGVGEQYF. The CDR3, as DNA: TGTGCCAGCAGTTACGGTACAGGGGTTGGGGAGCAGTACTTC.

The chain combines TRBV13 with TRBJ2-1; 10 nucleotides align to TRBD1. Germline V lookup: CDR1 PRHDT, CDR2 FYEKMQ (reference sequence). The J segment lost 2 bases and the V segment lost 0 bases, leaving 1 base of the junction unmatched. The CDR3 consists of 16 residues. As DNA, the CDR3 is TGTGCCAGCAGCTTAGGCGGGACAGGGGCCTACAATGAGCAGTTCTTC. It codes for CASSLGGTGAYNEQFF. The complete variable domain, with remaining parts taken from reference TRBV13 and TRBJ2-1, reads AAGVIQSPRHLIKEKRETATLKCYPIPRHDTVYWYQQGPGQDPQFLISFYEKMQSDKGSIPDRFSAQQFSDYHSELNMSSLELGDSALYFCASSLGGTGAYNEQFFGPGTRLTVL.

The chain combines TRBV5-1 with TRBJ1-1; perhaps TRBD1 as D (6 bases). The CDR3 runs 13 residues. Germline-derived CDR1 and CDR2 are SGHRS and YFSETQ. The ends were cut back, 4 bases at V and 4 bases at J, with 11 bases in the middle. Here the CDR3 reads CASSQRGATEAFF. Written as DNA, the CDR3 is TGCGCCAGCAGCCAAAGGGGGGCCACTGAAGCTTTCTTT.

V is TRBV6-5 and J is TRBJ1-1; D might be TRBD1 (5 bases). Per germline, CDR1 MNHEY and CDR2 SVGAGI. V was shortened by 2 bases and J by 0 bases, with 7 bases between the two germline ends. The CDR3 spans 14 residues. CDR3 bases: TGTGCCAGCAGTTACGCAGGGATGAACACTGAAGCTTTCTTT. This translates into CASSYAGMNTEAFF.